This passage covers 5 T cell receptor beta chains from one sample sequenced in a study of shared clonotypes between healthy human individuals. Using immunoSEQ multiplex PCR, the repertoire was profiled, and TCRdb retains in-frame clones only, with some absent. Here the sample spans more than 2,000,000 clones, just over 90% being singletons. The sample was naive CD4+ T cells from PBMCs. Sample subset: CD45RA+ positively selected. These receptors all stem from a man between 18 and 29 years old in good health. Some clones in this sample may be carry-over from other donors' samples.

This clone was observed a few times. The CDR3 protein is CASSSRGNTEAFF. For the CDR3, the DNA is TGCGCCAGCAGCTCAAGGGGGAACACTGAAGCTTTCTTT. V gene TRBV5-1 combines with J gene TRBJ1-1; D is perhaps TRBD1 (5 bases). The CDR3 contains 13 residues. The germline V gene encodes CDR1 SGHRS and CDR2 YFSETQ. Deletions cut 3 bases from V and 1 base from J, with 7 bases between.

The chain has TRBV28 and TRBJ1-5; perhaps TRBD1 as D (5 bases). The CDR3 runs 12 residues. The germline CDR1 and CDR2 sequences are MDHEN and SYDVKM. Trimming took off 2 bases at V and 13 bases at J, with 12 bases between the two ends. This CDR3 is CASSLLGVAQHF. As DNA, the CDR3 is TGTGCCAGCAGTTTACTGGGGGTTGCTCAGCATTTT. Using reference TRBV28 and TRBJ1-5 for the parts outside the CDR3, the full variable domain is DVKVTQSSRYLVKRTGEKVFLECVQDMDHENMFWYRQDPGLGLRLIYFSYDVKMKEKGDIPEGYSVSREKKERFSLILESASTNQTSMYLCASSLLGVAQHFGDGTRLSIL.

The gene calls are TRBV10-3 and TRBJ2-7, with D possibly matching TRBD2 (6 bases). V lost 3 bases, J lost 5 bases, and 8 bases lay in between. CDR1 ENHRY and CDR2 SYGVKD come from the germline V gene. This CDR3 has 12 amino acids. As DNA, the CDR3 is TGTGCCATCAGTGACAGGGAGGACGAGCAGTACTTC. Protein: CAISDREDEQYF.

This clone turned up a few times. The chain couples TRBV30 to TRBJ1-2, with D possibly TRBD1 on 5 matching bases. V lost 0 bases and J lost 3, with 11 bases in between. Germline CDR1 is GTSNPN and CDR2 is SVGIG (reference sequence). There are 14 residues in the CDR3. CDR3 DNA sequence: TGTGCCTGGAGTGTCCAGGGCCTTCACTATGGCTACACCTTC. Amino acids: CAWSVQGLHYGYTF.

This clone was observed a single time. The chain joins TRBV5-4 to TRBJ2-2; 9 bases align to TRBD1. This CDR3 is built from 15 residues. The V segment lost 4 bases and the J segment 6 bases; nucleotides outside the gene matches: 7. Germline V CDR1 and CDR2: SGHNT, YYREEE (reference sequence). The CDR3 region has the DNA TGTGCCAGCAGCCAACAGGGGGCGCTGGCCGGGGAGCTGTTTTTT. This translates into CASSQQGALAGELFF.